The entry below gives a single T cell receptor beta chain sequence along with its context. Its antigen is not known. This record belongs to a study of cytomegalovirus exposure and HLA in healthy donors. PCR was performed using 60 Vbeta and 13 Jbeta primers. Repertoires were generated with immunoSEQ multiplex PCR, while TCRdb's copy carries only in-frame clones and drops some. The table has 200,000 to 250,000 clones, under 80% seen once. V lost 0 bases to trimming and J lost 3 bases; unmatched junction nucleotides: 5. Germline CDR1 and CDR2: SGDLS and YYNGEE. The CDR3 loop spans 17 amino acids. General observations from the study: According to an earlier analysis, most TCR beta V segments yielded productive rearrangements about 87% or about 30% of the time. Presence/absence analyses assumed roughly uniform sequencing depth across donors, which may not hold.

The origin of this receptor is a girl aged 2-10 years in good health and CMV-seronegative. This chain connects TRBV9 to TRBJ2-2; 10 bases map to TRBD1. The sequencing input was PBMCs. The CDR3, as DNA: TGTGCCAGCAGCGTAGAGGGACAGGGGATATACACCGGGGAGCTGTTTTTT. Its protein product is CASSVEGQGIYTGELFF.